Listed here are 25 T cell receptor beta chains from one sample, sequenced in a study of cytomegalovirus exposure and HLA in healthy donors (dated by TCRdb to the late 2010s). Libraries were made using the immunoSEQ multiplex PCR assay. Not all clones reach the TCRdb copy of this immuneACCESS table, which keeps in-frame sequences only. Checked studies attribute under half of the gap to unresolved V genes and leave the rest unexplained. Here the sample has under 250,000 clones; about 88% occur a single time. The ten largest clonotypes hold about 11% of the sample. Sequencing input: PBMCs. The receptors were sampled from a man between 18 and 35 years old in good health and CMV-seropositive.

The rearrangement uses TRBV11-2 and TRBJ2-1; possible D gene TRBD2, 6 bases. CDR1 is SGHAT, CDR2 FQNNGV, per germline. The CDR3 has 15 residues. Trimming left V 5 bases short and J 4 bases short, with 15 bases between. This CDR3 reads CASSRGTGGYNEQFF. The CDR3 DNA follows: TGTGCCAGCAGCCGAGGGACTGGGGGATACAATGAGCAGTTCTTC.

This clone appeared a single time. The J gene is TRBJ1-3, the V gene TRBV4-3, with D perhaps matching TRBD1 (5 bases). In germline, CDR1 is LGHNA, CDR2 YSLEER. Trimming removed 0 bases from V and 4 bases from J, with 10 bases in between. The CDR3 is made up of 15 amino acids. In DNA, the CDR3 is TGCGCCAGCAGCCAAGATTGGCAGGGAGGAAACACCATATATTTT. This gives the protein CASSQDWQGGNTIYF.

The rearrangement links TRBV5-1 to TRBJ1-1; TRBD1 matches at 8 bases. CDR1 and CDR2 from the germline V gene are SGHRS and YFSETQ. The CDR3 is 15 residues long. Trimming removed 4 bases from V and 5 bases from J; junction bases left unmatched: 10. The DNA for the CDR3 is TGCGCCAGCAGCCTGGAGCAGGGGGCGGGGACTGAAGCTTTCTTT. The encoded protein is CASSLEQGAGTEAFF.

The chain has TRBV28 and TRBJ2-7; D not resolved. Per the germline V gene, CDR1 is MDHEN and CDR2 is SYDVKM. V lost 1 base and J 4 bases, leaving 5 bases between the germline ends. This CDR3 is 12 amino acids long. The CDR3 region has the DNA TGTGCCAGCAGTTTATCGTGGTACGAGCAGTACTTC. Its translation is CASSLSWYEQYF.

The CDR3 DNA reads as TGTGCCAGTAGTTTGCAGGGTGCGCTTCATGGCTACACCTTC. This encodes CASSLQGALHGYTF. The rearrangement links TRBV19 to TRBJ1-2; possibly TRBD1 for D (5 bases). Germline values: CDR1 LNHDA, CDR2 SQIVND (reference sequence). Trimming cost V 5 bases and J 6 bases, with 16 bases left between them. There are 14 residues in the CDR3.

This rearrangement joins TRBV6-5 to TRBJ2-7, with 7 bases lining up with TRBD2. V shed 2 bases and J 6 bases; nucleotides not matched to a gene: 10. Germline V gene sequence: CDR1 MNHEY, CDR2 SVGAGI. The CDR3 totals 15 residues. The CDR3 bases are TGTGCCAGCAGTTACATAGCAGCGGGATTCGCCGAGCAGTACTTC. Protein sequence: CASSYIAAGFAEQYF.

This clone was recorded only once. The chain couples TRBV15 to TRBJ2-1, with TRBD2 matching 9 bases. The CDR3 has 16 residues. CDR1 is LNHNV and CDR2 is YYDKDF in the germline V gene (reference sequence). V gave up 6 bases and J gave up 6 bases; unmatched junction bases: 12. The DNA for the CDR3 is TGTGCCACCAGTAGCCCTCTAGCGGGGCTGCTCAATGAGCAGTTCTTC. Translation gives CATSSPLAGLLNEQFF.

J is TRBJ1-1 and V is TRBV6-1; D uncertain. In germline, CDR1 is MNHNS, CDR2 SASEGT. CDR3 size: 14 residues. V was shortened by 4 bases and J by 4 bases, with 13 bases between the two germline ends. This CDR3 reads CASSAAFTVTEAFF. CDR3 DNA: TGTGCCAGCAGTGCCGCTTTTACGGTCACTGAAGCTTTCTTT.

The chain employs TRBV5-6 and TRBJ1-4; D unclear. Germline V gene sequence: CDR1 SGHDT, CDR2 YYEEEE. Trimming cost V 5 bases and J 5 bases, with 13 bases left between them. This CDR3 comprises 14 residues. The chain's CDR3 is CASSYRGMNEKLFF. The CDR3 DNA is TGTGCCAGCAGTTACCGCGGGATGAATGAAAAACTGTTTTTT.

V usage is TRBV6-6 and J usage is TRBJ2-6, with 7 positions matching TRBD1. Germline V gives CDR1 MNHNY, CDR2 SVGAGI (reference sequence). V lost 6 bases and J lost 0; bases outside the gene matches: 5. The CDR3 length is 16 residues. CDR3 loop: CASSRDRDSGANVLTF. The CDR3, as DNA: TGTGCCAGCAGCCGCGACAGGGACTCTGGGGCCAACGTCCTGACTTTC.

V gene TRBV25-1 combines with J gene TRBJ1-1; 7 positions agree with TRBD1. The CDR3 is 12 residues long. Germline values: CDR1 MGHDK, CDR2 SYGVNS. The V and J ends lost 5 bases and 12 bases, in that order; junction bases with no gene match: 9. The CDR3 sequence: CASSIPGGKPFF. For the CDR3, the DNA is TGTGCCAGCAGTATCCCAGGGGGTAAGCCTTTCTTT. The full variable domain, its missing parts supplied by reference TRBV25-1 and TRBJ1-1, is EADIYQTPRYLVIGTGKKITLECSQTMGHDKMYWYQQDPGMELHLIHYSYGVNSTEKGDLSSESTVSRIRTEHFPLTLESARPSHTSQYLCASSIPGGKPFFGQGTRLTVV.

The chain uses TRBV18 and TRBJ2-5; 9 nucleotides agree with TRBD2. V lost 3 bases and J lost 6; bases outside the gene matches: 8. Germline CDR1 and CDR2: KGHSH and LQKENI. The length of the CDR3 is 15 residues. The CDR3 reads CASSPYSGSLKTQYF. The CDR3 DNA sequence: TGTGCCAGCTCACCCTATAGCGGGAGTTTGAAGACCCAGTACTTC.

The chain uses TRBV6-5 and TRBJ2-7, with TRBD1 matching 9 bases. CDR1 and CDR2 from the germline V gene are MNHEY and SVGAGI. This CDR3 contains 13 residues. V lost 5 bases, J lost 8 bases, and 7 bases stayed unmatched. The CDR3 nucleotides read TGTGCCAGCAGTCGTCGACAGGGGGGAAAGCAGTACTTC. Translation: CASSRRQGGKQYF.

This chain connects TRBV18 to TRBJ2-2, with TRBD2 matching over 7 bases. Losses at the gene ends were 0 bases for V and 0 bases for J; bases not matched to a gene: 4. The CDR3 extends over 17 amino acids. From germline, CDR1 is KGHSH and CDR2 LQKENI. For the CDR3, the DNA is TGTGCCAGCTCACCACCTTCTAGCGGCCCGAACACCGGGGAGCTGTTTTTT. As protein: CASSPPSSGPNTGELFF.

The chain employs TRBV9 and TRBJ1-1; tentative D call: TRBD1 (5 bases). Germline assignment: CDR1 SGDLS and CDR2 YYNGEE. This CDR3 comprises 14 residues. With 2 bases removed from V and 4 bases from J, the gap between germline ends came to 12 bases. The CDR3 here is CASSVGDLGTEAFF. CDR3 coding DNA: TGTGCCAGCAGCGTGGGGGATTTGGGCACTGAAGCTTTCTTT.

The chain links TRBV4-2 to TRBJ1-3; weak D call: TRBD1 (6 bases). CDR3 length equals 17 residues. Germline CDR1 and CDR2: LGHNA and YNFKEQ. Deletions cut 0 bases from V and 8 bases from J, with 20 bases between. CDR3 amino acids: CASSQEVPGVFGDTIYF. In nucleotides, the CDR3 is TGTGCCAGCAGCCAAGAGGTACCAGGGGTTTTCGGAGACACCATATATTTT.

V is TRBV30 and J is TRBJ2-3; 8 nucleotides line up with TRBD2. This CDR3 has 15 residues. Trimming took 7 bases from V and 4 from J; bases not matched to a gene: 13. Germline V gene data show CDR1 as GTSNPN and CDR2 as SVGIG (reference sequence). CDR3 loop: CASPRAGGRADTQYF. As DNA, the CDR3 is TGTGCCTCCCCCCGCGCGGGAGGTAGGGCAGATACGCAGTATTTT.

This chain joins TRBV7-5 and TRBJ1-1. TRBV7-5 is given as a pseudogene. CDR3 length: 13 residues. The CDR3 protein is CVRSLGWSAEAFF. The DNA of the CDR3 is TGTGTCAGAAGCTTAGGTTGGAGTGCTGAAGCTTTCTTT.

This clone has only a few counts. The J gene is TRBJ2-7, the V gene TRBV6-1, with 7 bases identical to TRBD1. CDR3 length: 15 residues. The V and J ends lost 8 bases and 2 bases, in that order; junction bases with no gene match: 12. Looked up from germline, CDR1 is MNHNS and CDR2 is SASEGT. The DNA of the CDR3 is TGTGCCAGCGGTTCTTTGTCGGGGACAGCCTACGAGCAGTACTTC. Amino acid sequence: CASGSLSGTAYEQYF.

V is TRBV7-8 and J is TRBJ2-1; 9 bases are a match to TRBD1. The CDR3 is 15 residues long. Looked up from germline, CDR1 is SGHVS and CDR2 is FQNEAQ. Germline trimming cut 5 bases from V and 4 bases from J; bases unmatched to any gene: 6. The CDR3 loop is CASSEGQGVYNEQFF. The DNA for the CDR3 is TGTGCCAGCAGCGAGGGACAGGGAGTTTACAATGAGCAGTTCTTC.

This rearrangement joins TRBV4-1 to TRBJ1-1; D remains ambiguous. Trimming pared 1 base from V and 3 bases from J, leaving 3 bases between. In germline, CDR1 is MGHRA, CDR2 YSYEKL. This CDR3 spans 12 amino acids. The CDR3 reads CASSQAYTEAFF. The CDR3, as DNA: TGCGCCAGCAGCCAAGCCTACACTGAAGCTTTCTTT.

The chain couples TRBV28 to TRBJ2-5, with D perhaps assigned TRBD1 or TRBD2 (5 bases each). V shed 7 bases and J shed 1 base, with 13 bases lying between them. The CDR3 totals 14 residues. Germline CDR1 MDHEN, CDR2 SYDVKM. For the CDR3, the DNA is TGTGCCAGCAACAGACCGGGACCCCAAGAGACCCAGTACTTC. As protein: CASNRPGPQETQYF.

The CDR3 coding sequence is TGTGCCAGCAGTTCAAGACTAGCGGGAGTAGATACGCAGTATTTT. Translating gives CASSSRLAGVDTQYF. The chain carries TRBV28 and TRBJ2-3, with 12 bases that match TRBD2. The CDR3 extends over 15 amino acids. The V segment lost 4 bases and the J segment 5 bases; nucleotides outside the gene matches: 4. Germline assignment: CDR1 MDHEN and CDR2 SYDVKM.

The chain uses TRBV5-1 and TRBJ2-7; TRBD1 matches at 9 bases. Germline CDR1 is SGHRS and CDR2 is YFSETQ. This CDR3 is 15 amino acids long. V trimming: 5 bases; J trimming: 6 bases; junction bases outside the gene matches: 12. CDR3 loop: CASSPIGTGIPEQYF. In DNA form, the CDR3 reads TGCGCCAGCAGTCCCATAGGGACAGGGATACCCGAGCAGTACTTC.

As DNA, the CDR3 is TGCAGTGGTAACAGGAACACTGAAGCTTTCTTT. Translating gives CSGNRNTEAFF. The chain has TRBV20-1 and TRBJ1-1; D is ambiguous. Per the germline V gene, CDR1 is DFQATT and CDR2 is SNEGSKA (reference sequence). This CDR3 comprises 11 residues. V lost 7 bases to trimming and J lost 1 base, with 7 bases between them.